These T cell receptor beta chains were read from a single sample in a study of T cell repertoires in aging, cancer and after chemotherapy. MiXCR, applied by TCRdb to the multiplex PCR reads, yields one record per CDR3 protein. The table lists some 4,000 distinct CDR3 sequences, 25% to 30% of them singletons. The source material was blood. The receptors here all came from a human donor in good health. CDR3s include the opening cysteine and the closing phenylalanine or tryptophan. D genes are given only for firm matches. Rows may omit the clone size; those that give it use once, few, many or a size class.

size	length	D	V	J	DNA	CDR3
few	14	.	TRBV20-1	TRBJ2-1	TGCAGGGTACGGGCGGCGGTTGCCTACAATGAGCAGTTCTTC	CRVRAAVAYNEQFF
few	15	.	TRBV5-4	TRBJ2-7	TGTGCCAGCAGCTTGGAAAAGGGAGACGGCTACGAGCAGTACTTC	CASSLEKGDGYEQYF
.	14	.	TRBV7-2	TRBJ2-3	TGTGCCAGCAGCTTAGATGGAGGGTCAGATACGCAGTATTTT	CASSLDGGSDTQYF
few	14	.	TRBV7-9	TRBJ1-1	TGTGCCAGCAGCTTTGGTATGTCGAACACTGAAGCTTTCTTT	CASSFGMSNTEAFF
medium-sized	14	TRBD2	TRBV5-4	TRBJ2-3	TGTGCCAGCAGCTTGAGCGGGGGAGCCGATACGCAGTATTTT	CASSLSGGADTQYF
.	15	TRBD2	TRBV5-4	TRBJ2-7	TGTGCCAGCAGCGCCGGGACTAGCGGACATTACGAGCAGTACTTC	CASSAGTSGHYEQYF
medium-sized	14	TRBD1	TRBV5-4	TRBJ1-5	TGTGCCAGCAGCTTGGCGGACAGGGGGGAGCCCCAGCATTTT	CASSLADRGEPQHF
.	13	.	TRBV20-1	TRBJ1-5	TGCAGTGCTCGCCCAAGGGGCAATCAGCCCCAGCATTTT	CSARPRGNQPQHF
.	14	.	TRBV28	TRBJ2-7	TGTGCCAGCAGTTTACAGGCGAGCTCCTACGAGCAGTACTTC	CASSLQASSYEQYF
.	15	.	TRBV19	TRBJ1-2	TGTGCCAGTAGTACTTACCCAGATGATCACTATGGCTACACCTTC	CASSTYPDDHYGYTF
.	14	TRBD2	TRBV5-1	TRBJ2-5	TGCGCCAGCGCTCTAGCGGGCCCCCAAGAGACCCAGTACTTC	CASALAGPQETQYF
.	14	.	TRBV6-1	TRBJ1-5	TGTGCCAGCAGTGAAGTATTGATCAATCAGCCCCAGCATTTT	CASSEVLINQPQHF
.	13	.	TRBV7-2	TRBJ1-4	TGTGCCGGCAGCTTAAATGCACAGCGTCCACTGTTTTTT	CAGSLNAQRPLFF
few	17	.	TRBV5-4	TRBJ2-1	TGTGCCAGCAGGGATCGTCGGGGGACTGGGGGATACAATGAGCAGTTCTTC	CASRDRRGTGGYNEQFF
few	15	TRBD1	TRBV6-2/TRBV6-3	TRBJ2-7	TGTGCCAGCACTTTTCCGGGACAGGGGACCTACGAGCAGTACTTC	CASTFPGQGTYEQYF
medium-sized	15	.	TRBV19	TRBJ2-1	TGTGCCAGTAGCTTGGGGGTACCGTCCTACAATGAGCAGTTCTTC	CASSLGVPSYNEQFF
few	16	TRBD1	TRBV12-3/TRBV12-4	TRBJ2-7	TGTGCCAGCAGTCTTTCCGGGACAGGGCCCCGACACGAGCAGTACTTC	CASSLSGTGPRHEQYF
few	16	TRBD1	TRBV6-2/TRBV6-3	TRBJ2-7	TGTGCCAGCAGTTATTCCGGGACAGCGAACTCCTACGAGCAGTACTTC	CASSYSGTANSYEQYF
medium-sized	15	.	TRBV6-1	TRBJ2-7	TGTGCCAGCAGTGAAGCAGTAACAGGCCCCTACGAGCAGTACTTC	CASSEAVTGPYEQYF
medium-sized	12	TRBD1	TRBV15	TRBJ2-7	TGTGCCACCAGCCCGACAGGGGACGAGCAGTACTTC	CATSPTGDEQYF
few	15	.	TRBV10-3	TRBJ2-6	TGTGCCATCAGAGAGGATAGCTCTGGGGCCAACGTCCTGACTTTC	CAIREDSSGANVLTF
.	15	TRBD2	TRBV7-9	TRBJ2-1	TGTGCCAGCAGCTTTGGCGGGGGAGGGTGGGATGAGCAGTTCTTC	CASSFGGGGWDEQFF
.	14	TRBD1	TRBV13	TRBJ2-7	TGTGCCAGCAGCTTATTCAGGACAGGGGTCGAGCAGTACTTC	CASSLFRTGVEQYF
.	15	.	TRBV7-2	TRBJ2-3	TGTGCCAGCAGCTTAGTCGGGACTAGCACAGATACGCAGTATTTT	CASSLVGTSTDTQYF
few	13	.	TRBV27	TRBJ1-1	TGTGCCAGCAGTCGAAGCAGGGACACTGAAGCTTTCTTT	CASSRSRDTEAFF
few	15	.	TRBV6-5	TRBJ1-1	TGTGCCAGCACCGGTTGGAGGGTATCGTACCCTGAAGCTTTCTTT	CASTGWRVSYPEAFF
.	12	.	TRBV27	TRBJ2-5	TGTGCCAGCAGTCCCTCCCCAGGGACCCAGTACTTC	CASSPSPGTQYF
.	17	.	TRBV21-1	TRBJ2-1	TGTGCCAGCAGCTCCCACGTGACACTGAACGGTTACAATGAGCAGTTCTTC	CASSSHVTLNGYNEQFF
.	14	TRBD1	TRBV2	TRBJ2-5	TGTGCCAGCAGAATGGACAGGGGGGAAGAGACCCAGTACTTC	CASRMDRGEETQYF
medium-sized	11	.	TRBV29-1	TRBJ1-1	TGCAGCGTTGAGACCGGTGATGAAGCTTTCTTT	CSVETGDEAFF
.	13	.	TRBV12-3/TRBV12-4	TRBJ2-1	TGTGCCAGCAGCACTTTGAGATTAATTGAGCAGTTCTTC	CASSTLRLIEQFF